This TCR beta chain is from a study of T-cell reconstitution after alpha-beta-depleted transplantation in children. Looked up from germline, CDR1 is ENHRY and CDR2 is SYGVKD. V lost 5 bases, J lost 4 bases, and 3 bases stayed unmatched. This CDR3 is built from 13 residues. Preparation of the TCRbeta library used unique molecular identifiers. TCRdb re-derived calls from the PCR reads in MiXCR, one entry per CDR3 protein. This table has roughly 190,000 distinct CDR3 sequences, roughly 15% appearing once. This clonotype was observed many times. This chain connects TRBV10-3 to TRBJ1-1; TRBD1 agrees at 8 bases. This receptor was identified in a human donor who donated a stem cell graft to a child with acute lymphoblastic leukemia. The material was PBMCs from the stem cell graft donor, obtained from the stem cell graft. CDR3 sequence (DNA): TGTGCCATCAGTTCTACAGGGGGCACTGAAGCTTTCTTT. This sequence encodes CAISSTGGTEAFF.